Listed below are T cell receptor beta chains from one sample, sequenced in a study of PD-1 blockade in classical Hodgkin lymphoma. Some clones are missing from TCRdb's copy, which holds only in-frame ones; the method was immunoSEQ multiplex PCR. Here the sample spans 100,000 or so clones, around nine tenths being singletons. The sequences come from peripheral blood mononuclear cells (PBMCs), collected before the fourth cycle of nivolumab. These receptor sequences come from a human donor with classical Hodgkin lymphoma. The CDR3 runs from the conserved cysteine through the conserved F or W. D genes are given only for firm matches. Rows may omit the clone size; those that give it use once, few, many or a size class.

v_gene: TRBV5-4; j_gene: TRBJ1-4; abundance: NA; d_gene: NA; CDR3aa: CASSLDQIGGELFF; CDR3nt: TGTGCCAGCAGCTTGGATCAGATCGGGGGCGAACTGTTTTTT
v_gene: TRBV6-1; j_gene: TRBJ1-1; abundance: few; d_gene: NA; CDR3aa: CASSEGEGIGNTEAFF; CDR3nt: TGTGCCAGCAGTGAAGGGGAGGGGATAGGGAACACTGAAGCTTTCTTT
v_gene: TRBV9; j_gene: TRBJ1-2; abundance: NA; d_gene: NA; CDR3aa: CASSPPGGSYGYTF; CDR3nt: TGTGCCAGCAGCCCCCCCGGAGGGTCCTATGGCTACACCTTC
v_gene: TRBV2; j_gene: TRBJ2-7; abundance: NA; d_gene: NA; CDR3aa: CASTMSPGPYEQYF; CDR3nt: TGTGCCAGCACCATGAGCCCGGGCCCTTACGAGCAGTACTTC
v_gene: TRBV14; j_gene: TRBJ2-3; abundance: NA; d_gene: NA; CDR3aa: CASSQLTGGADTQYF; CDR3nt: TGTGCCAGCAGCCAACTCACGGGGGGCGCAGATACGCAGTATTTT
v_gene: TRBV7-6; j_gene: TRBJ1-2; abundance: NA; d_gene: NA; CDR3aa: CASSYSPTGNYGYTF; CDR3nt: TGTGCCAGCAGTTACAGTCCAACAGGGAACTATGGCTACACCTTC
v_gene: TRBV19; j_gene: TRBJ1-5; abundance: NA; d_gene: NA; CDR3aa: CASRSRQLFNQPQHF; CDR3nt: TGTGCCAGTAGGAGTCGACAGCTCTTCAATCAGCCCCAGCATTTT
v_gene: TRBV5-6; j_gene: TRBJ1-4; abundance: NA; d_gene: NA; CDR3aa: CASSSRAGDEKLFF; CDR3nt: TGTGCCAGCAGCTCTCGTGCGGGAGATGAAAAACTGTTTTTT
v_gene: TRBV30; j_gene: TRBJ2-7; abundance: NA; d_gene: TRBD1; CDR3aa: CAWSVLPPGQGSEQYF; CDR3nt: TGTGCCTGGAGTGTACTTCCCCCCGGACAGGGGTCCGAGCAGTACTTC
v_gene: TRBV25-1; j_gene: TRBJ2-1; abundance: NA; d_gene: TRBD2; CDR3aa: CASSAGGSGRAGNEQFF; CDR3nt: TGTGCCAGCAGTGCTGGGGGGAGCGGGAGAGCGGGGAATGAGCAGTTCTTC
v_gene: TRBV30; j_gene: TRBJ1-5; abundance: NA; d_gene: TRBD1; CDR3aa: CASDRGSNQPQHF; CDR3nt: TGTGCCTCAGACAGGGGAAGCAATCAGCCCCAGCATTTT
v_gene: TRBV6-1; j_gene: TRBJ2-6; abundance: NA; d_gene: TRBD1; CDR3aa: CASTGGASGANVLTF; CDR3nt: TGTGCCAGCACAGGGGGCGCATCTGGGGCCAACGTCCTGACTTTC
v_gene: TRBV30; j_gene: TRBJ2-3; abundance: NA; d_gene: TRBD2; CDR3aa: CAWSVVGSGILTRPDTQYF; CDR3nt: TGTGCCTGGAGTGTTGTGGGGAGCGGGATTTTGACTCGGCCGGATACGCAGTATTTT
v_gene: TRBV2; j_gene: TRBJ1-2; abundance: NA; d_gene: NA; CDR3aa: CASSDGGAAGYGYTF; CDR3nt: TGTGCCAGCAGTGACGGGGGGGCTGCGGGGTATGGCTACACCTTC
v_gene: TRBV28; j_gene: TRBJ2-2; abundance: once; d_gene: NA; CDR3aa: CASSQSWELFF; CDR3nt: TGTGCCAGCAGCCAAAGTTGGGAGCTGTTTTTT
v_gene: TRBV5-6; j_gene: TRBJ2-7; abundance: NA; d_gene: TRBD1; CDR3aa: CASSKLADRVLREQYF; CDR3nt: TGTGCCAGCAGCAAATTGGCGGACAGGGTTCTAAGAGAGCAGTACTTC
v_gene: TRBV5-1; j_gene: TRBJ2-7; abundance: NA; d_gene: TRBD1; CDR3aa: CASSSTGGPYEQYF; CDR3nt: TGCGCCAGCAGCAGCACAGGGGGCCCCTACGAGCAGTACTTC
v_gene: TRBV7-9; j_gene: TRBJ2-3; abundance: NA; d_gene: NA; CDR3aa: CASSQADRSTDTQYF; CDR3nt: TGTGCCAGCAGCCAAGCCGACAGGTCCACAGATACGCAGTATTTT
v_gene: TRBV6-6; j_gene: TRBJ2-7; abundance: few; d_gene: NA; CDR3aa: CASSITSYEQYF; CDR3nt: TGTGCCAGCAGTATCACTTCCTACGAGCAGTACTTC
v_gene: TRBV29-1; j_gene: TRBJ2-1; abundance: NA; d_gene: NA; CDR3aa: CSVPLARRYNEQFF; CDR3nt: TGCAGCGTTCCCCTAGCGCGGCGATACAATGAGCAGTTCTTC
v_gene: TRBV5-1; j_gene: TRBJ1-4; abundance: once; d_gene: NA; CDR3aa: CASSHSATNEKLFF; CDR3nt: TGCGCCAGCAGCCACAGTGCAACTAATGAAAAACTGTTTTTT
v_gene: TRBV4-2; j_gene: TRBJ2-2; abundance: NA; d_gene: NA; CDR3aa: CASSQDLGQRNTGELFF; CDR3nt: TGTGCCAGCAGCCAAGATCTGGGGCAGAGGAACACCGGGGAGCTGTTTTTT
v_gene: TRBV19; j_gene: TRBJ2-2; abundance: NA; d_gene: TRBD2; CDR3aa: CASSISVGRASGELFF; CDR3nt: TGTGCCAGTAGTATAAGTGTCGGGAGGGCCTCCGGGGAGCTGTTTTTT
v_gene: TRBV10-3; j_gene: TRBJ1-2; abundance: NA; d_gene: NA; CDR3aa: CAISPEGLGGYTF; CDR3nt: TGTGCCATCAGTCCCGAGGGGCTGGGCGGCTACACCTTC
v_gene: TRBV10-3; j_gene: TRBJ1-2; abundance: NA; d_gene: NA; CDR3aa: CAISAGDHGYTF; CDR3nt: TGTGCCATCAGTGCAGGGGACCATGGCTACACCTTC
v_gene: TRBV2; j_gene: TRBJ1-1; abundance: NA; d_gene: NA; CDR3aa: CASSAGTPNTEAFF; CDR3nt: TGTGCCAGCAGTGCCGGGACACCGAACACTGAAGCTTTCTTT
v_gene: TRBV5-6; j_gene: TRBJ2-2; abundance: NA; d_gene: NA; CDR3aa: CASSLEGDPNTGELFF; CDR3nt: TGTGCCAGCAGCTTGGAAGGGGATCCGAACACCGGGGAGCTGTTTTTT
v_gene: TRBV4-2; j_gene: TRBJ2-7; abundance: NA; d_gene: NA; CDR3aa: CASSQEDSSYEQYF; CDR3nt: TGTGCCAGCAGCCAAGAGGACAGCTCCTACGAGCAGTACTTC
v_gene: TRBV5-4; j_gene: TRBJ1-2; abundance: NA; d_gene: TRBD1; CDR3aa: CASSLAQGQTWSYTF; CDR3nt: TGTGCCAGCAGCTTAGCCCAGGGACAGACCTGGAGCTACACCTTC
v_gene: TRBV4-2; j_gene: TRBJ2-7; abundance: NA; d_gene: NA; CDR3aa: CASSQDWLGAYEQYF; CDR3nt: TGTGCCAGCAGCCAAGATTGGCTGGGGGCCTACGAGCAGTACTTC
v_gene: TRBV5-6; j_gene: TRBJ2-7; abundance: NA; d_gene: NA; CDR3aa: CASSFGWEPVYEQYF; CDR3nt: TGTGCCAGCAGCTTTGGGTGGGAGCCGGTCTACGAGCAGTACTTC
v_gene: TRBV4-1; j_gene: TRBJ2-1; abundance: NA; d_gene: NA; CDR3aa: CASSQASSVQFF; CDR3nt: TGCGCCAGCAGCCAAGCTAGTTCAGTGCAGTTCTTC
v_gene: TRBV21-1; j_gene: TRBJ2-7; abundance: NA; d_gene: NA; CDR3aa: CASSLGSGGFRFQHEQYF; CDR3nt: TGTGCCAGCAGCCTAGGCTCGGGGGGCTTCCGTTTTCAGCACGAGCAGTACTTC
v_gene: TRBV27; j_gene: TRBJ2-7; abundance: NA; d_gene: TRBD2; CDR3aa: CASSLSGLAGGPPYEQYF; CDR3nt: TGTGCCAGCAGTTTATCTGGACTAGCGGGAGGACCTCCCTACGAGCAGTACTTC